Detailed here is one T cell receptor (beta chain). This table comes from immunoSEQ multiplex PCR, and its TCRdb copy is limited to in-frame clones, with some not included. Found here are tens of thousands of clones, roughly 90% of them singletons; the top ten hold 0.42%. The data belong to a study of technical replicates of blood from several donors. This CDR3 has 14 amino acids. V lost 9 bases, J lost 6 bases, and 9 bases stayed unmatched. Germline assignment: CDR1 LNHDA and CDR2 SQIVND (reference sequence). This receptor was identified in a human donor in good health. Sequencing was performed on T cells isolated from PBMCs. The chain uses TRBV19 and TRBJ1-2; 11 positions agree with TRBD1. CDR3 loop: CASRTGGAADGYTF. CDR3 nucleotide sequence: TGTGCCAGCAGGACAGGGGGCGCAGCGGATGGCTACACCTTC.